A single sample gave rise to the 14 T cell receptor beta chains below, sequenced in a study of CD8 T cells in Susac syndrome. The authors reverse transcribed about 0.5 to 1 ug RNA with random hexamers. TCRdb recomputed calls from the immunoSEQ multiplex PCR reads with MiXCR, one row per CDR3 protein. The repertoire holds approximately 200,000 distinct CDR3 sequences, about 96% seen once, with 0.093% in the top ten. Material: CD4+ T cells from PBMCs. Receptor source: a human donor with multiple sclerosis.

The chain links TRBV12-3 or TRBV12-4 to TRBJ1-2; D possibly corresponds to TRBD1 (5 bases). Trimming shortened V by 11 bases and J by 7 bases, and 20 bases separated the two germline ends. This CDR3 is built from 13 residues. The CDR3: CASKEGSIGGYTF. The DNA of the CDR3 is TGTGCCTCGAAGGAGGGGTCTATTGGTGGCTACACCTTC.

The chain links TRBV20-1 to TRBJ2-7; D unresolved. Trimming stripped 6 bases from V and 5 bases from J, with 17 bases between. The germline V gene encodes CDR1 DFQATT and CDR2 SNEGSKA (reference sequence). The CDR3 runs 13 residues. The CDR3 DNA follows: TGCAGTGCCACCCCCTTATCGGTCCACGAGCAGTACTTC. Protein sequence: CSATPLSVHEQYF.

The chain couples TRBV20-1 to TRBJ2-1; D might be TRBD2 (7 bases). Germline V gene data show CDR1 as DFQATT and CDR2 as SNEGSKA (reference sequence). V was trimmed by 0 bases and J by 5 bases, leaving 14 bases between them. The CDR3 covers 15 residues. The CDR3 nucleotides are TGCAGTGCTAGAGATCGGCGGCGGGGGCACAATGAGCAGTTCTTC. It translates to CSARDRRRGHNEQFF.

This chain joins TRBV6-5 and TRBJ1-1; no firm D call. This CDR3 is 11 amino acids long. Germline V CDR1 and CDR2: MNHEY, SVGAGI. Deletions cut 0 bases from V and 10 bases from J, with 6 bases between. The CDR3 here is CASSYSGRAFF. The CDR3 DNA is TGTGCCAGCAGTTACTCAGGCCGAGCTTTCTTT.

The chain has TRBV6-5 and TRBJ2-5; D unresolved. The CDR3 totals 14 residues. Per the germline V gene, CDR1 is MNHEY and CDR2 is SVGAGI. With 6 bases removed from V and 7 bases from J, the gap between germline ends came to 18 bases. In DNA form, the CDR3 reads TGTGCCAGCAGCCTAGGCCCTTTGACGGGGACCCAGTACTTC. As protein: CASSLGPLTGTQYF.

This chain links TRBV30 with TRBJ2-5; D call uncertain. Trimming stripped 3 bases from V and 2 bases from J, with 4 bases between. Germline CDR1 reads GTSNPN; CDR2 reads SVGIG (reference sequence). The CDR3 totals 11 residues. This chain's CDR3 is CAWRSQETQYF. The CDR3 coding sequence is TGTGCCTGGAGGTCACAAGAGACCCAGTACTTC.

V gene TRBV6-2 or TRBV6-3 combines with J gene TRBJ1-1; D uncertain. The germline CDR1 and CDR2 sequences are MNHEY and SVGEGT. Trimming cost V 6 bases and J 1 base, with 6 bases left between them. The CDR3 covers 12 residues. The DNA of the CDR3 is TGTGCCAGCAGGGAATGGAACACTGAAGCTTTCTTT. It translates to CASREWNTEAFF.

The gene calls are TRBV29-1 and TRBJ2-5; possibly TRBD1 or TRBD2 for D (6 bases each). The ends were cut back, 4 bases at V and 5 bases at J, with 11 bases in the middle. The CDR3 spans 12 residues. Germline V gene data show CDR1 as SQVTM and CDR2 as ANQGSEA. CDR3 residues: CSVVGGSETQYF. The DNA of the CDR3 is TGCAGCGTTGTAGGGGGGAGCGAGACCCAGTACTTC. The whole variable domain, remainder taken from reference TRBV29-1 and TRBJ2-5, is SAVISQKPSRDICQRGTSLTIQCQVDSQVTMMFWYRQQPGQSLTLIATANQGSEATYESGFVIDKFPISRPNLTFSTLTVSNMSPEDSSIYLCSVVGGSETQYFGPGTRLLVL.

The genes are TRBV5-1 and TRBJ1-1; 8 bases match TRBD1. Germline V gene lookup returns CDR1 SGHRS and CDR2 YFSETQ. Unmatched junction bases numbered 9, after V lost 4 bases and J lost 1 base. This CDR3 is 16 amino acids long. As DNA, the CDR3 is TGCGCCAGCAGCAGTGGACAGGGATCGGGGAACACTGAAGCTTTCTTT. It codes for CASSSGQGSGNTEAFF.

The chain couples TRBV29-1 to TRBJ2-7; the D gene is possibly TRBD2 (5 bases). V was trimmed by 4 bases and J by 5 bases, leaving 12 bases between them. This CDR3 has 12 amino acids. Germline CDR1 reads SQVTM; CDR2 reads ANQGSEA. This CDR3 is CSVGPRGNEQYF. CDR3 DNA sequence: TGCAGCGTTGGGCCCCGAGGGAACGAGCAGTACTTC.

This clonotype came up a few times. The chain recombines TRBV9 with TRBJ1-1; D may be TRBD1 (5 bases). The CDR3 contains 13 residues. In germline, CDR1 is SGDLS, CDR2 YYNGEE. V lost 7 bases to trimming and J lost 4 bases, with 14 bases between them. The CDR3 is CASSNRGGTEAFF. The CDR3 bases are TGTGCCAGCTCCAATCGGGGCGGCACTGAAGCTTTCTTT.

The CDR3: CASRPIYYEQYF. The CDR3 nucleotides are TGTGCCAGCAGACCAATCTACTACGAGCAGTACTTC. This chain links TRBV2 with TRBJ2-7; no clear D. Germline CDR1 is SNHLY and CDR2 is FYNNEI. The CDR3 has 12 residues. V was cut by 6 bases and J by 3 bases, with 9 bases left in between.

Only one count was recorded for this clonotype. This chain uses TRBV24-1 with TRBJ2-1; D is undetermined. The germline V gene has CDR1 KGHDR and CDR2 SFDVKD. The CDR3 runs to 12 residues. Trimming left V 5 bases short and J 6 bases short, with 7 bases between. As DNA, the CDR3 is TGTGCCACCAGTGCTTCCCTCAATGAGCAGTTCTTC. Translated: CATSASLNEQFF.

V gene TRBV10-3 combines with J gene TRBJ2-7; D unclear. With 8 bases removed from V and 0 bases from J, the gap between germline ends came to 5 bases. Germline V lookup: CDR1 ENHRY, CDR2 SYGVKD. The CDR3 loop spans 11 amino acids. This CDR3 is CAIGPSYEQYF. The CDR3 DNA reads TGTGCCATCGGGCCCTCCTACGAGCAGTACTTC.